The 10 T cell receptor beta chains presented below share a single source sample, sequenced in a study of T cell repertoires in cytomegalovirus infection. TCRdb used MiXCR to reprocess the reads, holding one entry per CDR3 protein. Of 380,000 or so distinct CDR3 sequences in the sample, approximately 30% were seen once. No antigen is known for these receptors. The sequencing used cultured PBMCs, collected from culture after CMV antigen stimulation. The receptor set was obtained from a human donor in good health (CMV status not recorded). Some clones in this sample may be carry-over from other donors' samples.

This clonotype was observed a handful of times. The genes are TRBV7-2 and TRBJ2-7, with 7 bases that match TRBD2. This CDR3 is 14 amino acids long. CDR1 and CDR2 from the germline V gene are SGHTA and FQGNSA. V dropped 5 bases and J dropped 2; count of bases not matched to a gene: 6. The CDR3 loop reads CASSTTSRTYEQYF. The CDR3 nucleotides are TGTGCCAGCAGCACGACTAGCCGAACCTACGAGCAGTACTTC.

The chain recombines TRBV7-2 with TRBJ2-1; 14 positions match TRBD2. This CDR3 contains 20 residues. Germline assignment: CDR1 SGHTA and CDR2 FQGNSA. Germline trimming cut 4 bases from V and 5 bases from J; bases unmatched to any gene: 16. The CDR3, as DNA: TGTGCCAGCAGCTATATTCACCAACGAGGGACTAGCGGGAGCCACAATGAGCAGTTCTTC. Its protein product is CASSYIHQRGTSGSHNEQFF.

The chain links TRBV24-1 to TRBJ1-2, with D maybe TRBD1 (5 bases). V lost 3 bases, J lost 6 bases, and 10 bases lay in between. Germline loops: CDR1 KGHDR, CDR2 SFDVKD. The CDR3 runs 13 residues. CDR3 in amino acids: CATSDPRGDGYTF. The CDR3 nucleotides are TGTGCCACCAGTGATCCCAGAGGGGATGGCTACACCTTC.

V is TRBV14 and J is TRBJ2-5; tentative D call: TRBD1 (5 bases). V was trimmed by 1 base and J by 1 base, leaving 10 bases between them. This CDR3 has 15 amino acids. The V gene's germline CDR1 is SGHDN and CDR2 FVKESK. The CDR3 reads CASSQGDSPQETQYF. The CDR3, as DNA: TGTGCCAGCAGCCAAGGCGACAGCCCCCAAGAGACCCAGTACTTC. The full variable domain, its missing parts supplied by reference TRBV14 and TRBJ2-5, is EAGVTQFPSHSVIEKGQTVTLRCDPISGHDNLYWYRRVMGKEIKFLLHFVKESKQDESGMPNNRFLAERTGGTYSTLKVQPAELEDSGVYFCASSQGDSPQETQYFGPGTRLLVL.

A few counts support this clonotype. The chain has TRBV18 and TRBJ2-1; TRBD2 agrees at 11 bases. The germline CDR1 and CDR2 sequences are KGHSH and LQKENI. Unmatched junction bases numbered 6, after V lost 2 bases and J lost 9 bases. The CDR3 sequence is 15 residues long. The CDR3 spells CASSPSATSGAEQFF. CDR3 DNA: TGTGCCAGCTCACCATCAGCGACTAGCGGGGCTGAGCAGTTCTTC.

The chain employs TRBV7-2 and TRBJ2-7; D possibly corresponds to TRBD2 (5 bases). This CDR3 spans 13 amino acids. Trimming took off 8 bases at V and 3 bases at J, with 14 bases between the two ends. Per the germline V gene, CDR1 is SGHTA and CDR2 is FQGNSA. CDR3 sequence reads: CASSPRGYYEQYF. CDR3 DNA: TGTGCCAGCTCTCCCCGGGGATACTACGAGCAGTACTTC.

The CDR3 nucleotides read TGTGCCAGCAGCTTGGGGGGCGCAATGCCCAGGGAGACCCAGTACTTC. Its protein product is CASSLGGAMPRETQYF. The chain employs TRBV7-2 and TRBJ2-5, with D possibly being TRBD1 or TRBD2 (6 bases each). This CDR3 spans 16 amino acids. V dropped 3 bases and J dropped 5 bases, with 19 bases sitting between them. Per the germline V gene, CDR1 is SGHTA and CDR2 is FQGNSA. The full variable domain, in which reference TRBV7-2 and TRBJ2-5 provide the parts outside the CDR3, is GAGVSQSPSNKVTEKGKDVELRCDPISGHTALYWYRQSLGQGLEFLIYFQGNSAPDKSGLPSDRFSAERTGGSVSTLTIQRTQQEDSAVYLCASSLGGAMPRETQYFGPGTRLLVL.

The chain combines TRBV6-2 or TRBV6-3 with TRBJ2-1; 9 nucleotides align to TRBD1. This CDR3 has 17 amino acids. Germline lookup yields CDR1 MNHEY and CDR2 SVGEGT. V lost 2 bases, J lost 4 bases, and 9 bases stayed unmatched. The CDR3 sequence is CASSYPYRQGVYNEQFF. CDR3 coding DNA: TGTGCCAGCAGTTACCCTTATCGACAGGGGGTATACAATGAGCAGTTCTTC.

The chain has TRBV29-1 and TRBJ1-1, with D unclear. The CDR3 loop spans 14 amino acids. Looked up from germline, CDR1 is SQVTM and CDR2 is ANQGSEA. Trimming removed 5 bases from V and 4 bases from J, with 17 bases in between. CDR3 residues: CSVTTASKGTEAFF. In nucleotides, the CDR3 is TGCAGCGTTACAACGGCCAGTAAGGGCACTGAAGCTTTCTTT.

Of note for this clonotype: A much bigger clone sits one base away, suggesting this may be a read error. V gene TRBV7-2 combines with J gene TRBJ2-5; D uncertain. Trimming pared 0 bases from V and 7 bases from J, leaving 12 bases between. The CDR3 contains 14 residues. The germline V gene encodes CDR1 SGHTA and CDR2 FQGNSA. The CDR3 DNA is TGTGCCAGCAGCTTAGCCAGGCTGCCAGTGACCCAGTACTTC. Amino acid sequence: CASSLARLPVTQYF.